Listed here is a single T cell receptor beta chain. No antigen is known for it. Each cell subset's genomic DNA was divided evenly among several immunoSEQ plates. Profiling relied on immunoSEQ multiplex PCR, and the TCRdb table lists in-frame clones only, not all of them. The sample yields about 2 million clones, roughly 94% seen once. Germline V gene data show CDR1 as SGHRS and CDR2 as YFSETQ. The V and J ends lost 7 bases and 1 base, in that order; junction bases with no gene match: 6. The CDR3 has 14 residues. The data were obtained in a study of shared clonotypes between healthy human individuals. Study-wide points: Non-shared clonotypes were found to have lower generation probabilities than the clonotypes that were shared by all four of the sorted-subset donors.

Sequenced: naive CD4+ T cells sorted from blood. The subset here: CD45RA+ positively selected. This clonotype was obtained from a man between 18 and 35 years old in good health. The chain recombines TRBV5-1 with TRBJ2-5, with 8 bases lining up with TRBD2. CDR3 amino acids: CASQGGTSQETQYF. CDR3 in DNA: TGCGCCAGCCAAGGGGGGACTAGCCAAGAGACCCAGTACTTC.